One sample yielded the 10 T cell receptor beta chains listed below, sequenced in a study of cytomegalovirus exposure and HLA in healthy donors. Produced via immunoSEQ multiplex PCR; TCRdb's table is partial and in-frame only. The table includes a few hundred thousand clones, around 89% detected once. Sequencing was done on a sample of PBMCs. These receptors originate from a young woman in good health and CMV-seronegative.

This chain joins TRBV9 and TRBJ2-5, with a weak D call TRBD1 (6 bases). The V end lost 4 bases, the J end lost 5 bases, and 12 bases lay between the germline ends. CDR3 length: 13 residues. CDR1 and CDR2 (germline): SGDLS, YYNGEE. CDR3 bases: TGTGCCAGCAGCCAACAGGGCCCGGAGACCCAGTACTTC. This codes for CASSQQGPETQYF.

V usage is TRBV18 and J usage is TRBJ1-5; TRBD1 matches 9 bases. Germline V CDR1 and CDR2: KGHSH, LQKENI. V shed 2 bases, J shed 8 bases, and the junction held 10 bases outside the gene matches. This CDR3 spans 16 amino acids. The chain's CDR3 is CASSPNGQGNSEPQHF. The DNA of the CDR3 is TGTGCCAGCTCACCAAATGGACAGGGGAATTCAGAGCCCCAGCATTTT.

The chain has TRBV2 and TRBJ1-6, with TRBD1 matching 8 bases. V was clipped by 6 bases and J by 9 bases; unmatched bases: 13. This CDR3 is built from 16 residues. Per germline, CDR1 SNHLY and CDR2 FYNNEI. CDR3 bases: TGTGCCAGCAGGTCGCCCAGGGGGCTGACGGGTTCACCCCTCCACTTT. It specifies CASRSPRGLTGSPLHF.

The V call is TRBV11-2, the J call TRBJ2-7; a possible D gene is TRBD2 (6 bases). CDR3 size: 12 residues. Germline lookup yields CDR1 SGHAT and CDR2 FQNNGV. With 7 bases removed from V and 5 bases from J, the gap between germline ends came to 12 bases. Here the CDR3 reads CASTLGGHEQYF. CDR3 sequence (DNA): TGTGCCAGCACCCTGGGGGGTCACGAGCAGTACTTC.

This chain uses TRBV11-2 with TRBJ1-1, with D possibly TRBD1 on 6 matching bases. The germline V and J ends were trimmed by 1 base and 6 bases, with 12 bases remaining between them. CDR1 SGHAT and CDR2 FQNNGV come from the germline V gene. The CDR3 is made up of 14 amino acids. The CDR3 DNA reads as TGTGCCAGCAGCTTAGCTGGGGGGGGCGCTGAAGCTTTCTTT. Translating gives CASSLAGGGAEAFF.

This rearrangement joins TRBV7-6 to TRBJ1-4; D is unresolved. V lost 1 base and J 0 bases, leaving 6 bases between the germline ends. Germline V CDR1 and CDR2: SGHVS, FNYEAQ. This CDR3 is 15 amino acids long. The CDR3 is CASSLVTSTNEKLFF. The DNA of the CDR3 is TGTGCCAGCAGCTTAGTGACATCAACTAATGAAAAACTGTTTTTT. Full variable domain (missing parts from reference TRBV7-6 and TRBJ1-4): GAGVSQSPRYKVTKRGQDVALRCDPISGHVSLYWYRQALGQGPEFLTYFNYEAQQDKSGLPNDRFSAERPEGSISTLTIQRTEQRDSAMYRCASSLVTSTNEKLFFGSGTQLSVL.

The chain couples TRBV7-9 to TRBJ2-2; weak D call: TRBD2 (6 bases). The CDR3 sequence is 16 residues long. Trimming cost V 2 bases and J 4 bases, with 14 bases left between them. The germline CDR1 and CDR2 sequences are SEHNR and FQNEAQ (reference sequence). The CDR3 coding sequence is TGTGCCAGCAGCTTACTGTCAGGGAGGAGCACCGGGGAGCTGTTTTTT. Residues: CASSLLSGRSTGELFF. Drawing the rest from reference TRBV7-9 and TRBJ2-2, the complete variable domain is DTGVSQNPRHKITKRGQNVTFRCDPISEHNRLYWYRQTLGQGPEFLTYFQNEAQLEKSRLLSDRFSAERPKGSFSTLEIQRTEQGDSAMYLCASSLLSGRSTGELFFGEGSRLTVL.

This chain joins TRBV15 and TRBJ1-2, with TRBD1 identical over 8 bases. This CDR3 has 17 residues. The V gene's germline CDR1 is LNHNV and CDR2 YYDKDF (reference sequence). V was clipped by 5 bases and J by 1 base; unmatched bases: 12. Written as DNA, the CDR3 is TGTGCCACCAGCCCAAGACGCCCGGGACAGGTTAACTATGGCTACACCTTC. It translates to CATSPRRPGQVNYGYTF.

A single count supports this clone. The rearrangement links TRBV7-9 to TRBJ1-1, with 9 bases fitting TRBD1. The V segment lost 2 bases and the J segment 9 bases; nucleotides outside the gene matches: 10. CDR1 and CDR2 (germline): SEHNR, FQNEAQ (reference sequence). This CDR3 spans 15 amino acids. As DNA, the CDR3 is TGTGCCAGCAGCTTAAATCAACCGGGACAGGGAAAAGCTTTCTTT. Its protein is CASSLNQPGQGKAFF.

The chain joins TRBV4-1 to TRBJ1-4; D may be TRBD1 (5 bases). CDR1 and CDR2 (germline): MGHRA, YSYEKL. CDR3 length: 14 residues. The V end was cut by 4 bases, the J end by 4 bases, with 10 bases between. The CDR3, as DNA: TGCGCCAGCAGCCGCCGACAGATTAATGAAAAACTGTTTTTT. This sequence encodes CASSRRQINEKLFF.